Each of the 10 T cell receptor beta chains below was sequenced from the same sample in a study of regulatory T cells in long-lasting Graves disease. Sample time point: newly diagnosed GD, antithyroid drugs for less than 3 months. Scientists built the TCR library using RNA that was extracted from PBMCs. The TCR beta library used iRepertoire HTBI primers with Arm-PCR amplification of CDR3. TCRdb reprocessed the multiplex PCR reads with MiXCR, giving one entry per CDR3 protein. The table records roughly 350,000 distinct CDR3 sequences, roughly 17% of them present only once. This same sample was also part of a study on T cells in Graves' hyperthyroidism and ophthalmopathy.

The sequencing used peripheral blood mononuclear cells (PBMCs), collected at new diagnosis, from a patient treated with antithyroid drugs. The receptors were gathered from a woman aged 18-29 years with Graves disease.

This clonotype was seen many times. The rearrangement uses TRBV20-1 and TRBJ2-2, with 9 nucleotides matching TRBD1. The CDR3 is 14 residues long. The V gene's germline CDR1 is DFQATT and CDR2 SNEGSKA (reference sequence). Trimming at V came to 7 bases and at J to 0 bases, leaving 3 bases not matched to a gene. CDR3 in DNA: TGCAGTGGAAGACAGGGGGCGAACACCGGGGAGCTGTTTTTT. Translating it yields CSGRQGANTGELFF.

This clonotype was observed a few times. The rearrangement joins TRBV4-1 to TRBJ2-7; TRBD2 agrees at 9 bases. This CDR3 is 17 amino acids long. Germline V gene sequence: CDR1 MGHRA, CDR2 YSYEKL. V lost 0 bases and J lost 5; bases outside the gene matches: 11. Here the CDR3 reads CASSQEFLAGVRHEQYF. Written as DNA, the CDR3 is TGCGCCAGCAGCCAAGAATTTTTAGCGGGAGTTCGGCACGAGCAGTACTTC.

V and J are TRBV12-3 or TRBV12-4 and TRBJ2-1, with 13 positions matching TRBD2. V gave up 6 bases and J gave up 8 bases; unmatched junction bases: 22. The CDR3 covers 20 residues. The CDR3 spells CASSFVETSGGRVYADEQFF. CDR3 coding DNA: TGTGCCAGCAGCTTTGTCGAGACTAGCGGGGGGCGTGTATACGCCGATGAGCAGTTCTTC.

This rearrangement joins TRBV3-1 to TRBJ2-7; 9 bases align to TRBD2. V was pared by 2 bases and J by 7 bases, with 0 bases of the junction left unmatched. This CDR3 is 12 amino acids long. The germline V gene has CDR1 LGHDT and CDR2 YNNKEL (reference sequence). The CDR3 nucleotides are TGTGCCAGCAGCCAAAGCGGGGGGGAGCAGTACTTC. Its translation is CASSQSGGEQYF.

At least ten counts were recorded for this clonotype. The chain has TRBV30 and TRBJ1-2; 7 bases match TRBD1. The CDR3 spans 13 residues. J gave up 2 bases and V 7 bases, and 7 bases lay outside the gene matches. Germline lookup yields CDR1 GTSNPN and CDR2 SVGIG (reference sequence). CDR3 amino acids: CASNRGANYGYTF. In DNA, the CDR3 is TGTGCCTCCAACAGGGGCGCAAACTATGGCTACACCTTC. Full variable domain (outside the CDR3, taken from reference TRBV30 and TRBJ1-2): SQTIHQWPATLVQPVGSPLSLECTVEGTSNPNLYWYRQAAGRGLQLLFYSVGIGQISSEVPQNLSASRPQDRQFILSSKKLLLSDSGFYLCASNRGANYGYTFGSGTRLTVV.

This clonotype was seen many times. Written as DNA, the CDR3 is TGTGCCAGCACCCTACGCGGGGCTGGCGGCTACACCTTC. Translating it yields CASTLRGAGGYTF. This chain uses TRBV11-2 with TRBJ1-2; maybe TRBD1 (5 bases). The CDR3 is 13 amino acids. Trimming stripped 7 bases from V and 8 bases from J, with 17 bases between. Germline values: CDR1 SGHAT, CDR2 FQNNGV. Variable domain in full (rest from reference TRBV11-2 and TRBJ1-2): EAGVAQSPRYKIIEKRQSVAFWCNPISGHATLYWYQQILGQGPKLLIQFQNNGVVDDSQLPKDRFSAERLKGVDSTLKIQPAKLEDSAVYLCASTLRGAGGYTFGSGTRLTVV.

The genes are TRBV4-2 and TRBJ2-3, with 9 bases fitting TRBD2. The CDR3 is 17 residues long. CDR1 is LGHNA, CDR2 YNFKEQ, per germline. V lost 0 bases to trimming and J lost 4 bases; unmatched junction nucleotides: 8. CDR3 region: CASSQDLGTSRADTQYF. DNA of the CDR3: TGTGCCAGCAGCCAAGATCTCGGGACTAGCAGGGCAGATACGCAGTATTTT.

This clonotype was recorded many times. The rearrangement joins TRBV3-1 to TRBJ2-2; a weak D match, TRBD1 (5 bases). Germline V gives CDR1 LGHDT, CDR2 YNNKEL (reference sequence). CDR3 length: 17 residues. Trimming cost V 4 bases and J 5 bases, with 20 bases left between them. The CDR3 region is CASSPPSGRLETGELFF. CDR3 in DNA: TGTGCCAGCAGCCCCCCATCAGGGCGGTTAGAGACCGGGGAGCTGTTTTTT.

This clonotype was picked up a small number of times. J is TRBJ2-3 and V is TRBV24-1, with TRBD2 identical over 14 bases. J gave up 5 bases and V 1 base, and 1 base lay outside the gene matches. This CDR3 region has 16 residues. CDR1 is KGHDR, CDR2 SFDVKD, per germline. The CDR3 coding sequence is TGTGCCACCAGTGATTTAGGGACTAGCGGGAGAGATACGCAGTATTTT. Its protein product is CATSDLGTSGRDTQYF.

This clonotype was detected ten times or more. The chain carries TRBV7-8 and TRBJ2-1; D possibly corresponds to TRBD2 (5 bases). Germline values: CDR1 SGHVS, CDR2 FQNEAQ. The CDR3 has 15 amino acids. V gave up 5 bases and J gave up 2 bases, with 13 bases separating them. The chain's CDR3 is CASSPRRAPYNEQFF. In DNA form, the CDR3 reads TGTGCCAGCAGCCCCCGGCGGGCACCCTACAATGAGCAGTTCTTC.